Following are 17 T cell receptor beta chains from one sample sequenced in a study of identical twins. TCRdb independently ran MiXCR on the 5' RACE reads; one entry per CDR3 protein. The top ten clones hold 5% to 6% of a sample with about 240,000 distinct CDR3 sequences, 6% to 8% of them seen once. These data were also filed under a second study, of yellow fever vaccine responses in identical twins.

The sample was CD8+ T cells sorted from blood. The receptors stem from a woman under 30 in good health.

This clonotype was seen many times. The gene calls are TRBV6-1 and TRBJ1-2; D gene unclear. The CDR3 contains 14 residues. Trimming removed 7 bases at V and 1 base at J, with 13 bases between. CDR1 MNHNS and CDR2 SASEGT come from the germline V gene. This CDR3 reads CASIPPFSNYGYTF. Here the CDR3 DNA reads TGTGCCAGCATACCTCCGTTCAGTAACTATGGCTACACCTTC.

This clonotype was observed many times. This rearrangement joins TRBV5-6 to TRBJ1-1, with D hard to call. The V end was cut by 5 bases, the J end by 5 bases, with 10 bases between. The length of the CDR3 is 12 residues. Germline V gene data show CDR1 as SGHDT and CDR2 as YYEEEE. In DNA, the CDR3 is TGTGCCAGCAGTTTATCAGGAACTGAAGCTTTCTTT. Translating gives CASSLSGTEAFF. The full variable domain, with the rest looked up from reference TRBV5-6 and TRBJ1-1, is DAGVTQSPTHLIKTRGQQVTLRCSPKSGHDTVSWYQQALGQGPQFIFQYYEEEERQRGNFPDRFSGHQFPNYSSELNVNALLLGDSALYLCASSLSGTEAFFGQGTRLTVV.

This clonotype was recorded at least ten times. The chain joins TRBV9 to TRBJ2-5; possible D gene TRBD2, 6 bases. The germline V and J ends were trimmed by 0 bases and 5 bases, with 17 bases remaining between them. The CDR3 covers 16 residues. In germline, CDR1 is SGDLS, CDR2 YYNGEE. CDR3 sequence reads: CASSVEGAGSTETQYF. CDR3 DNA sequence: TGTGCCAGCAGCGTAGAGGGTGCGGGAAGCACGGAGACCCAGTACTTC.

The V and J genes are TRBV20-1 and TRBJ2-5; weak D call: TRBD1 (5 bases). The CDR3 totals 15 residues. The ends were cut back, 0 bases at V and 0 bases at J, with 11 bases in the middle. Germline CDR1 is DFQATT and CDR2 is SNEGSKA (reference sequence). This CDR3 is CSARDEAGYQETQYF. The CDR3 nucleotides are TGCAGTGCTAGAGATGAGGCAGGGTACCAAGAGACCCAGTACTTC.

This clonotype occurred a few times. The chain carries TRBV7-8 and TRBJ2-7; D is perhaps TRBD2 (5 bases). V was trimmed by 5 bases and J by 4 bases, leaving 18 bases between them. The CDR3 length is 15 residues. Germline loops: CDR1 SGHVS, CDR2 FQNEAQ. CDR3 sequence reads: CASSPETIHPYEQYF. The CDR3 DNA sequence: TGTGCCAGCAGCCCCGAGACTATACACCCTTACGAGCAGTACTTC.

This clonotype was recorded a few times. V usage is TRBV6-2 or TRBV6-3 and J usage is TRBJ1-1; 9 bases align to TRBD1. Unmatched junction bases numbered 9, after V lost 5 bases and J lost 11 bases. The CDR3 consists of 13 residues. Germline CDR1 reads MNHEY; CDR2 reads SVGEGT. The CDR3 protein is CASSRPYRGLAFF. The CDR3 region has the DNA TGTGCCAGCAGTCGACCCTACAGGGGGCTGGCTTTCTTT.

The table lists this clonotype with many counts. This rearrangement joins TRBV24-1 to TRBJ2-7; 10 bases match TRBD1. The junction had 2 bases not matched to a gene; V was cut back by 7 bases and J by 3 bases. Germline V lookup: CDR1 KGHDR, CDR2 SFDVKD. The CDR3 loop spans 13 amino acids. The CDR3 protein is CATSGQGDYEQYF. Written as DNA, the CDR3 is TGTGCCACCAGCGGACAGGGGGACTACGAGCAGTACTTC.

There are a few counts of this clonotype. The chain couples TRBV19 to TRBJ2-7; 9 bases are shared with TRBD1. Germline V gene data show CDR1 as LNHDA and CDR2 as SQIVND (reference sequence). The CDR3 consists of 18 residues. V gave up 3 bases and J gave up 0 bases; unmatched junction bases: 12. The CDR3 DNA reads TGTGCCAGTAGTATTGATTTCACAGGGGGCGGCATCTCCTACGAGCAGTACTTC. Its protein is CASSIDFTGGGISYEQYF.

This clonotype was recorded once. This may be a read error: a much more frequent sequence differs by one nucleotide. This sequence joins TRBV2 and TRBJ2-1; D unresolved. V was cut by 4 bases and J by 9 bases, with 16 bases left in between. The germline V gene encodes CDR1 SNHLY and CDR2 FYNNEI. The CDR3 totals 14 residues. The CDR3 DNA reads TGTGCCAGCAGTGGTGGTTTTGCCCTAGGTGAGCAGTTCTTC. This sequence encodes CASSGGFALGEQFF.

This clonotype has just a few counts. The chain joins TRBV29-1 to TRBJ1-1; maybe TRBD1 (5 bases). Germline V gene sequence: CDR1 SQVTM, CDR2 ANQGSEA. CDR3 length: 14 amino acids. The V end lost 1 base, the J end lost 6 bases, and 15 bases lay between the germline ends. The CDR3 reads CSVEVGDGGPEAFF. Written as DNA, the CDR3 is TGCAGCGTTGAAGTGGGGGACGGAGGCCCTGAAGCTTTCTTT.

In this sample, this clonotype turned up many times. The chain employs TRBV20-1 and TRBJ2-7, with D possibly being TRBD2 (5 bases). The V end was cut by 0 bases, the J end by 3 bases, with 18 bases between. The CDR3 runs to 16 residues. CDR1 is DFQATT and CDR2 is SNEGSKA in the germline V gene (reference sequence). The CDR3 bases are TGCAGTGCTAGAGATGAGAGGGAGAGTCTTGTCTACGAGCAGTACTTC. Protein: CSARDERESLVYEQYF.

A few counts support this clonotype. This chain uses TRBV28 with TRBJ2-7; D is tentatively TRBD1 or TRBD2 (6 bases each). The V gene's germline CDR1 is MDHEN and CDR2 SYDVKM. The length of the CDR3 is 13 residues. The V gene lost 6 bases and the J gene lost 0 bases, with 9 bases spanning the gap. The CDR3 coding sequence is TGTGCCAGCAGACCGGGGGCCTCCTACGAGCAGTACTTC. It encodes CASRPGASYEQYF.

This clonotype was counted at least ten times. An end of the junction does not agree with germline; a read error may underlie this. The rearrangement uses TRBV5-1 and TRBJ1-5; D is uncertain. The CDR3 totals 14 residues. Looked up from germline, CDR1 is SGHRS and CDR2 is YFSETQ. Here the CDR3 DNA reads TGCGCCAGCAGTTTGGTTGAGGGCAGTCGTCCCCAGCATTTT. Translation: CASSLVEGSRPQHF.

The chain employs TRBV12-3 or TRBV12-4 and TRBJ2-7; 7 bases are shared with TRBD1. The CDR3 has 17 residues. Unmatched junction bases numbered 13, after V lost 3 bases and J lost 2 bases. The CDR3 DNA follows: TGTGCCAGCAGTTTCTACCGACAGGGAATAAGTGCCTACGAGCAGTACTTC. Its translation is CASSFYRQGISAYEQYF.

This clonotype was seen a few times. V usage is TRBV2 and J usage is TRBJ2-7; D may be TRBD2 (5 bases). CDR1 is SNHLY, CDR2 FYNNEI, per germline. The CDR3 is 11 residues long. Trimming took off 8 bases at V and 5 bases at J, with 10 bases between the two ends. The DNA of the CDR3 is TGTGCCAGCGAGAGGGTACACGAGCAGTACTTC. Its protein is CASERVHEQYF.

This clonotype was found a few times. This chain uses TRBV5-1 with TRBJ2-2; 7 bases agree with TRBD1. The trim removed 0 bases at V and 3 bases at J, leaving 5 bases unmatched. This CDR3 contains 16 residues. Germline loops: CDR1 SGHRS, CDR2 YFSETQ. CDR3 nucleotide sequence: TGCGCCAGCAGCTTGGAGGGACAGCGATACACCGGGGAGCTGTTTTTT. Protein: CASSLEGQRYTGELFF.

This clonotype was recorded at least ten times. This chain uses TRBV25-1 with TRBJ2-3; 10 nucleotides line up with TRBD1. Germline V gene data show CDR1 as MGHDK and CDR2 as SYGVNS. This CDR3 has 15 amino acids. The trim removed 4 bases at V and 4 bases at J, leaving 5 bases unmatched. CDR3 residues: CASSGTGGPSDTQYF. The CDR3 coding sequence is TGTGCCAGCAGTGGGACAGGGGGTCCCTCAGATACGCAGTATTTT. The whole variable domain, filled in from reference TRBV25-1 and TRBJ2-3, reads EADIYQTPRYLVIGTGKKITLECSQTMGHDKMYWYQQDPGMELHLIHYSYGVNSTEKGDLSSESTVSRIRTEHFPLTLESARPSHTSQYLCASSGTGGPSDTQYFGPGTRLTVL.